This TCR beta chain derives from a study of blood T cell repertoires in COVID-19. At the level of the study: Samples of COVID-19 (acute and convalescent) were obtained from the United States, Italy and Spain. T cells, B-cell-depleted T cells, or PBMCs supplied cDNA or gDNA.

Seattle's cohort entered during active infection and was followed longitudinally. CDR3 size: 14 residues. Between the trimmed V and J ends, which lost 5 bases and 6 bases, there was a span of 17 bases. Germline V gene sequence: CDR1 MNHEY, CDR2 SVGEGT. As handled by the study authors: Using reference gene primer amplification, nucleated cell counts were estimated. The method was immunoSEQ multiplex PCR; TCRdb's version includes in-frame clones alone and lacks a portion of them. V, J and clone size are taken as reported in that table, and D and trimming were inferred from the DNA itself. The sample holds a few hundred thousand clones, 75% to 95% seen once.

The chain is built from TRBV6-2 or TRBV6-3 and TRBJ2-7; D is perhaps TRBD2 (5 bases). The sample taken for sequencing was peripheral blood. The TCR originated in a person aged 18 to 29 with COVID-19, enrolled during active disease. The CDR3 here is CASSTDSWFGEQYF. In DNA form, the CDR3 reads TGTGCCAGCAGTACGGACTCCTGGTTTGGCGAGCAGTACTTC.